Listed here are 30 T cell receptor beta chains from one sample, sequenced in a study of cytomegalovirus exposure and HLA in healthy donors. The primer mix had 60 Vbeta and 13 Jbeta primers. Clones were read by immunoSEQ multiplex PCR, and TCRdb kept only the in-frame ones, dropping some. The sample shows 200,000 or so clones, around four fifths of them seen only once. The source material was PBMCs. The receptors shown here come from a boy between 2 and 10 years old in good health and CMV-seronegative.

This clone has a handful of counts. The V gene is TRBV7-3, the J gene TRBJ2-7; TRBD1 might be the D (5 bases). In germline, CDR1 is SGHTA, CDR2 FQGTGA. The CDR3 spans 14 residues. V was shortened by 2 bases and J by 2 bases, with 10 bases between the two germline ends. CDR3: CASSLGAEAYEQYF. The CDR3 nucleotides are TGTGCCAGCAGCTTAGGGGCAGAGGCCTACGAGCAGTACTTC.

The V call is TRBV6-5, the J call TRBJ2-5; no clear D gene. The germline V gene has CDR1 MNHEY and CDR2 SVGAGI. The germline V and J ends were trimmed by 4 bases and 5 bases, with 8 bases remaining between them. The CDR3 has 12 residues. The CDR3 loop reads CASSSASETQYF. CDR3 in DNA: TGTGCCAGCAGTTCCGCGTCGGAGACCCAGTACTTC.

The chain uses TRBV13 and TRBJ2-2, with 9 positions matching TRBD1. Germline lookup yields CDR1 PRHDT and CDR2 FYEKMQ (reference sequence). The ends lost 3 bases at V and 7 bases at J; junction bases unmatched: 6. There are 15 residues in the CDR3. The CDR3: CASSLGTGSFGELFF. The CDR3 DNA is TGTGCCAGCAGCTTGGGGACAGGGAGTTTCGGGGAGCTGTTTTTT.

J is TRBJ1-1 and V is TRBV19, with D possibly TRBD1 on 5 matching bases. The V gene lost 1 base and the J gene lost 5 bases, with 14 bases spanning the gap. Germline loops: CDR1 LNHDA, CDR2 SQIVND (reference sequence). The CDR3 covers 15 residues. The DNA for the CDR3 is TGTGCCAGTAGTATAGGGGGCGGATTAGATACTGAAGCTTTCTTT. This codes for CASSIGGGLDTEAFF.

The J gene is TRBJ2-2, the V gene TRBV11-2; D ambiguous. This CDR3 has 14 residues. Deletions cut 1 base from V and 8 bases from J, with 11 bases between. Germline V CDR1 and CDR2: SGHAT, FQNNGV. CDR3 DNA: TGTGCCAGCAGCTTAGGTCATACTTTAGGGGAGCTGTTTTTT. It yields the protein CASSLGHTLGELFF. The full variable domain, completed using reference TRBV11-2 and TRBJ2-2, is EAGVAQSPRYKIIEKRQSVAFWCNPISGHATLYWYQQILGQGPKLLIQFQNNGVVDDSQLPKDRFSAERLKGVDSTLKIQPAKLEDSAVYLCASSLGHTLGELFFGEGSRLTVL.

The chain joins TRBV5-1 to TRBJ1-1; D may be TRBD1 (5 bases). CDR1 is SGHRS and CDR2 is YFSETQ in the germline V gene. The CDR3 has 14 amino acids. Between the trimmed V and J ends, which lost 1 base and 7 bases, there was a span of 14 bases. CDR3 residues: CASSLSGEGIEAFF. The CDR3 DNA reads TGCGCCAGCAGCTTGTCCGGGGAGGGGATTGAAGCTTTCTTT. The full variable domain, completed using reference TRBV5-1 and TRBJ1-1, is KAGVTQTPRYLIKTRGQQVTLSCSPISGHRSVSWYQQTPGQGLQFLFEYFSETQRNKGNFPGRFSGRQFSNSRSEMNVSTLELGDSALYLCASSLSGEGIEAFFGQGTRLTVV.

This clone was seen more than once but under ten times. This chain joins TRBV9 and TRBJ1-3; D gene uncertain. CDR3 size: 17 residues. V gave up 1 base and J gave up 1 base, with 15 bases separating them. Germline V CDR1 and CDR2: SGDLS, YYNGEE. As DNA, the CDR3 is TGTGCCAGCAGCGTATTACCCGCAGACTCATCTGGAAACACCATATATTTT. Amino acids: CASSVLPADSSGNTIYF.

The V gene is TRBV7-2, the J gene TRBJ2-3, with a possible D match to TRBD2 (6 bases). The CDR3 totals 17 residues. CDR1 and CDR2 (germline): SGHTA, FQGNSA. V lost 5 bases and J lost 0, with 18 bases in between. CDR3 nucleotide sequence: TGTGCCAGCAGCCTGACTAGTTATCCGCTTAGCACAGATACGCAGTATTTT. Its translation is CASSLTSYPLSTDTQYF.

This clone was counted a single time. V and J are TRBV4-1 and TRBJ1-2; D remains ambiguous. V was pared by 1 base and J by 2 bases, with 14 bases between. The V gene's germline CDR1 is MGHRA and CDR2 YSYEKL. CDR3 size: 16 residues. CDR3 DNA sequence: TGCGCCAGCAGCCAAGTTCCGGGTAGGCACAACTATGGCTACACCTTC. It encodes CASSQVPGRHNYGYTF.

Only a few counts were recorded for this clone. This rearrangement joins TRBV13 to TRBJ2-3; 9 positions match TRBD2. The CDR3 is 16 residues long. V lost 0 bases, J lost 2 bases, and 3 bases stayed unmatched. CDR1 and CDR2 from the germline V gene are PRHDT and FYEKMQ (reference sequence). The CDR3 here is CASSLGLAGHTDTQYF. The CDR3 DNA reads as TGTGCCAGCAGCTTAGGTCTAGCGGGACACACAGATACGCAGTATTTT.

CDR3 coding DNA: TGTGCCAGCGGGGACAGGGGCGCAACTAATGAGCAGTTCTTC. Its translation: CASGDRGATNEQFF. The chain combines TRBV27 with TRBJ2-1; 10 bases line up with TRBD1. Germline CDR1 MNHEY, CDR2 SMNVEV (reference sequence). The CDR3 runs to 14 residues. Trimming took 8 bases from V and 7 from J; bases not matched to a gene: 8.

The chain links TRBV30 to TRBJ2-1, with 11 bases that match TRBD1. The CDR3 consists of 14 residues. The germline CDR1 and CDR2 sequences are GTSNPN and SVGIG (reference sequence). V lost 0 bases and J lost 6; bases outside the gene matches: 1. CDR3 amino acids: CAWSVGTGGNEQFF. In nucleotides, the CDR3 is TGTGCCTGGAGTGTGGGGACAGGGGGCAATGAGCAGTTCTTC.

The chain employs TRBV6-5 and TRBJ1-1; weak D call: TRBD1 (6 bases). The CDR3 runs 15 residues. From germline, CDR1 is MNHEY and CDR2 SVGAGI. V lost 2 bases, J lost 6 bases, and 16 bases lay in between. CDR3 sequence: CASSYEGGRAPEAFF. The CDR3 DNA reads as TGTGCCAGCAGTTACGAAGGGGGGAGGGCCCCTGAAGCTTTCTTT.

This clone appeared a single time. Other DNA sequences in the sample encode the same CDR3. CDR3: CASSLGTVNTGELFF. CDR3 bases: TGTGCCAGCAGCCTGGGGACAGTTAACACCGGGGAGCTGTTTTTT. The V and J genes are TRBV5-6 and TRBJ2-2; 7 bases map to TRBD1. Germline CDR1 is SGHDT and CDR2 is YYEEEE. The CDR3 is made up of 15 amino acids. V dropped 4 bases and J dropped 2; count of bases not matched to a gene: 5.

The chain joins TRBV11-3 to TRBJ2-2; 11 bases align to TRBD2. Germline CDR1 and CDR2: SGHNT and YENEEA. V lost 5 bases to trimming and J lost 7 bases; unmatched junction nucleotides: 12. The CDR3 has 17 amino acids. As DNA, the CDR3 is TGTGCCAGCAGCCCGGACGGTACTAGCGGGAGTAACGGGGAGCTGTTTTTT. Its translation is CASSPDGTSGSNGELFF.

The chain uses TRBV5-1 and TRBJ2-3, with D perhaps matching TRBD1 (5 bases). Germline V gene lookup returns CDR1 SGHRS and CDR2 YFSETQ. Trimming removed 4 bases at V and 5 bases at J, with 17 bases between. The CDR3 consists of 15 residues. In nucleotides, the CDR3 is TGCGCCAGCAGCCCCGGACACCTGCTGGGAGATACGCAGTATTTT. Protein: CASSPGHLLGDTQYF.

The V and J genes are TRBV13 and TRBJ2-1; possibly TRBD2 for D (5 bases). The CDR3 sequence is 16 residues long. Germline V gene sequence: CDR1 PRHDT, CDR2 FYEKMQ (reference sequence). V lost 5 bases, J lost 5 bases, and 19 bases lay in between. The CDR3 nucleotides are TGTGCCAGCAGCGCGTCGACTATCGGAAGCAACAATGAGCAGTTCTTC. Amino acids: CASSASTIGSNNEQFF.

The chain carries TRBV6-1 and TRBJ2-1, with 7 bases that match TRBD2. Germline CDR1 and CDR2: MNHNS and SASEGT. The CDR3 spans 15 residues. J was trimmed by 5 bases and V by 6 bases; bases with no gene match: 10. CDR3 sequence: CASRPTGLLNNEQFF. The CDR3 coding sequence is TGTGCCAGCAGACCGACGGGACTATTAAACAATGAGCAGTTCTTC.

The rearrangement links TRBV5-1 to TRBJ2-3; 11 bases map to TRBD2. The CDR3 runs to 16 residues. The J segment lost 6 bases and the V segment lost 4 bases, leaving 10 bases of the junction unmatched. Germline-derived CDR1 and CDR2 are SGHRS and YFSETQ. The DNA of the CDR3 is TGCGCCAGCAGCCTCACCGGGACTAGCGGTACTGATACGCAGTATTTT. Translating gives CASSLTGTSGTDTQYF. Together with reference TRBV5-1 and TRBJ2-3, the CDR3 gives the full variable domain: KAGVTQTPRYLIKTRGQQVTLSCSPISGHRSVSWYQQTPGQGLQFLFEYFSETQRNKGNFPGRFSGRQFSNSRSEMNVSTLELGDSALYLCASSLTGTSGTDTQYFGPGTRLTVL.

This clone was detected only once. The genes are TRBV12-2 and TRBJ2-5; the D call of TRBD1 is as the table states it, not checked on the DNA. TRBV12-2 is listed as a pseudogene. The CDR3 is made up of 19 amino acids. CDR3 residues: CASRFSHRDRGVAGETQYF. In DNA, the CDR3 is TGTGCAAGTCGCTTCTCTCATCGGGACAGGGGGGTTGCCGGGGAGACCCAGTACTTC.

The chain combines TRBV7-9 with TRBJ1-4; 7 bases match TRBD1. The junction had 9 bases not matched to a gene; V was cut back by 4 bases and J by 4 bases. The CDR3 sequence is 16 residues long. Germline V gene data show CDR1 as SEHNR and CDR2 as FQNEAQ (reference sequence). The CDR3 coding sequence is TGTGCCAGCAGCTCAGCCGACAGGGATGGTAATGAAAAACTGTTTTTT. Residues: CASSSADRDGNEKLFF.

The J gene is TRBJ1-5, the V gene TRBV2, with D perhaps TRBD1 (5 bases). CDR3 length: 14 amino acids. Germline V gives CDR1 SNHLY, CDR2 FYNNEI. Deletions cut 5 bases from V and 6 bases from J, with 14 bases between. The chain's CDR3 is CASSTQGLGQPQHF. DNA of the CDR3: TGTGCCAGCAGTACCCAGGGACTAGGTCAGCCCCAGCATTTT.

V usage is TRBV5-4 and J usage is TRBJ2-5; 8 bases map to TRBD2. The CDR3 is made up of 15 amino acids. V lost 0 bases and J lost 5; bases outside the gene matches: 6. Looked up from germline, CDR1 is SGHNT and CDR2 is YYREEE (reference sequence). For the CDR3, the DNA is TGTGCCAGCAGCTTGGATGGGACGGGAGGGGAGACCCAGTACTTC. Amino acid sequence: CASSLDGTGGETQYF.

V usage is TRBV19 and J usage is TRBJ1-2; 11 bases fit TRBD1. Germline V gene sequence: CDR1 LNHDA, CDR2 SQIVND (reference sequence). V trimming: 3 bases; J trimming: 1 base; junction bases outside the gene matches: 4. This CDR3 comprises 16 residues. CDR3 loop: CASSMGQGVYNYGYTF. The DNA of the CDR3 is TGTGCCAGTAGTATGGGACAGGGGGTTTATAACTATGGCTACACCTTC.

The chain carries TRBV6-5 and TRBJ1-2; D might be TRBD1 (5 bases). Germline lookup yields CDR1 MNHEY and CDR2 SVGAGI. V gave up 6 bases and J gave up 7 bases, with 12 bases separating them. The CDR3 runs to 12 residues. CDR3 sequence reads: CASRGARPGYTF. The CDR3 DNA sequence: TGTGCCAGCAGAGGGGCCCGGCCTGGCTACACCTTC.

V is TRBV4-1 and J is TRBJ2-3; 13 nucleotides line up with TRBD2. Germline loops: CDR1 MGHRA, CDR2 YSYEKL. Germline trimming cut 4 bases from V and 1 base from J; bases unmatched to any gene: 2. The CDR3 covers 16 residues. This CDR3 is CASSLGTSGGTDTQYF. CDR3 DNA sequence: TGCGCCAGCAGCCTCGGGACTAGCGGGGGCACAGATACGCAGTATTTT.

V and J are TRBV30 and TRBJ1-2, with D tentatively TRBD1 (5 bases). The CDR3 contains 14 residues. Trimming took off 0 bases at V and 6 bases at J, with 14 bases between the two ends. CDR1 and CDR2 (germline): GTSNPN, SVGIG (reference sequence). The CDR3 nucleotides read TGTGCCTGGAGTGTAGGGGCCACGGGAGATGGCTACACCTTC. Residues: CAWSVGATGDGYTF.

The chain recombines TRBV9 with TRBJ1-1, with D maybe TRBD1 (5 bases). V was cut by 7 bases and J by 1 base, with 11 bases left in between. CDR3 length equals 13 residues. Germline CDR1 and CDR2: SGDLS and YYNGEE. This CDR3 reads CASLGLTNTEAFF. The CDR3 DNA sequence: TGTGCCAGCCTGGGACTTACGAACACTGAAGCTTTCTTT.

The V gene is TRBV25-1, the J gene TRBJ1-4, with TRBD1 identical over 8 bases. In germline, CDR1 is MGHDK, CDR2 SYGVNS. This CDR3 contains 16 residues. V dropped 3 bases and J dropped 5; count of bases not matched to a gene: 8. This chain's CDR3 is CASSDTAQGENEKLFF. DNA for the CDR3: TGTGCCAGCAGTGACACTGCACAGGGGGAGAATGAAAAACTGTTTTTT.

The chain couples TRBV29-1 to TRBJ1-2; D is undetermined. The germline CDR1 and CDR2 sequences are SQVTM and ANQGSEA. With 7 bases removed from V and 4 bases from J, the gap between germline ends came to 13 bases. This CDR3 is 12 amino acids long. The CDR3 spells CSAGGSRYGYTF. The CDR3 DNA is TGCAGCGCTGGCGGGTCTCGCTATGGCTACACCTTC.